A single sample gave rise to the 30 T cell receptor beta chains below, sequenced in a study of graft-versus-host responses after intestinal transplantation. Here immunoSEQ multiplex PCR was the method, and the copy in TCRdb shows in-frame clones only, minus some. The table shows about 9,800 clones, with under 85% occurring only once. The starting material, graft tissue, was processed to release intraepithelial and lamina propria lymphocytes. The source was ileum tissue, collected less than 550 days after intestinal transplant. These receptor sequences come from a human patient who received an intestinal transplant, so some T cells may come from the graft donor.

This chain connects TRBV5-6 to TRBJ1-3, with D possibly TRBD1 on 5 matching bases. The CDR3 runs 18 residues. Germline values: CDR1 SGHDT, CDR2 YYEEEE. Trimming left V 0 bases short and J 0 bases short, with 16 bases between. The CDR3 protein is CASSLGMGPNHSGNTIYF. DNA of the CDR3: TGTGCCAGCAGCTTGGGGATGGGACCAAACCACTCTGGAAACACCATATATTTT.

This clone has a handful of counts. In DNA form, the CDR3 reads TGTGCCAGTAGTATGTGGAGGAATCAGCCCCAGCATTTT. It specifies CASSMWRNQPQHF. The gene calls are TRBV19 and TRBJ1-5; D ambiguous. Per the germline V gene, CDR1 is LNHDA and CDR2 is SQIVND (reference sequence). This CDR3 has 13 residues. V lost 3 bases and J lost 4, with 7 bases in between.

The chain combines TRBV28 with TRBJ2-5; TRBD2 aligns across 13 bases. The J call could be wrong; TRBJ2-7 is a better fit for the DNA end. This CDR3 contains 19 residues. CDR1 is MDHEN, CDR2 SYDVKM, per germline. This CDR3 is CASSLTTSGRYWLSYEQYF. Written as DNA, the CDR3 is TGTGCCAGCAGTTTAACGACTAGCGGGAGGTACTGGCTCTCCTACGAGCAGTACTTC.

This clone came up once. The CDR3 bases are TGTGCCAGCAGCCTGACACGAAACACTGAAGCTTTCTTT. Its protein product is CASSLTRNTEAFF. The V gene is TRBV11-3, the J gene TRBJ1-1; no firm D call. V was shortened by 5 bases and J by 2 bases, with 9 bases between the two germline ends. The V gene's germline CDR1 is SGHNT and CDR2 YENEEA. This CDR3 spans 13 amino acids. Full variable domain (rest looked up from reference TRBV11-3 and TRBJ1-1): EAGVVQSPRYKIIEKKQPVAFWCNPISGHNTLYWYLQNLGQGPELLIRYENEEAVDDSQLPKDRFSAERLKGVDSTLKIQPAELGDSAVYLCASSLTRNTEAFFGQGTRLTVV.

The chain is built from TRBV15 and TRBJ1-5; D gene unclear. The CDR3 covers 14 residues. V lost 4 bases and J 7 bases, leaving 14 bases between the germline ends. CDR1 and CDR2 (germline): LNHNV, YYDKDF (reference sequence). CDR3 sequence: CATSTLTGGQPQHF. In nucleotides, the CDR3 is TGTGCCACCAGCACCCTTACCGGAGGGCAGCCCCAGCATTTT.

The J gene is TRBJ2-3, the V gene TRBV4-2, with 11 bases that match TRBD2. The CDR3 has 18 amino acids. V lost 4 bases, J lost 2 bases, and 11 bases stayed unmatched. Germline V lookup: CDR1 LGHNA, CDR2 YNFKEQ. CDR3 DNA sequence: TGTGCCAGCAGCCCCGGACTAGCGGGCCGTGGGGTCACAGATACGCAGTATTTT. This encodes CASSPGLAGRGVTDTQYF.

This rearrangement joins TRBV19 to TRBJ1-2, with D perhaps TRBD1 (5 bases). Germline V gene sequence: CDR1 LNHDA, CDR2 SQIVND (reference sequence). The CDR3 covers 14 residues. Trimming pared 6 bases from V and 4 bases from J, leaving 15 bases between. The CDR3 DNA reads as TGTGCCAGTAGCCGGGTTGACAGAGCCTATGGCTACACCTTC. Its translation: CASSRVDRAYGYTF.

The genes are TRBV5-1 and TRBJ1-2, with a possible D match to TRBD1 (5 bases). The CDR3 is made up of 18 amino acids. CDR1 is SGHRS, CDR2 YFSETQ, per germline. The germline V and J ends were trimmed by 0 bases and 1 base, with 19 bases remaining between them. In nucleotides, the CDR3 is TGCGCCAGCAGCTTGGTGATCCAGGGACGGGCGGGTAACTATGGCTACACCTTC. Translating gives CASSLVIQGRAGNYGYTF.

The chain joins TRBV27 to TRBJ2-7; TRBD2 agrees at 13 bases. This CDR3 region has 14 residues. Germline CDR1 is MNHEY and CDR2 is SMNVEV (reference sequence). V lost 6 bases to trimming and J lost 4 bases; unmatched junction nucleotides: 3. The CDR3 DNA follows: TGTGCCAGCAGACGGACTAGCGGGAGATACGAGCAGTACTTC. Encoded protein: CASRRTSGRYEQYF.

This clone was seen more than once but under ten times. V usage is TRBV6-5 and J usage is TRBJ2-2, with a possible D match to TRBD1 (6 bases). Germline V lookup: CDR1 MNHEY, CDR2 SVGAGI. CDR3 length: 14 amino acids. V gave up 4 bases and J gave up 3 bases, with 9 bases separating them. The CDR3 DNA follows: TGTGCCAGCAGTTCCGGACAGCACACCGGGGAGCTGTTTTTT. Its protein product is CASSSGQHTGELFF.

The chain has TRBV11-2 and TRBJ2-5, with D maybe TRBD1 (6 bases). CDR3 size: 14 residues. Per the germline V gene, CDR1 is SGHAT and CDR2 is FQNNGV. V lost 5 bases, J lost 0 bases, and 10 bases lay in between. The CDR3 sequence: CASSLGHYQETQYF. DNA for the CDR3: TGTGCCAGCAGCCTGGGACACTACCAAGAGACCCAGTACTTC.

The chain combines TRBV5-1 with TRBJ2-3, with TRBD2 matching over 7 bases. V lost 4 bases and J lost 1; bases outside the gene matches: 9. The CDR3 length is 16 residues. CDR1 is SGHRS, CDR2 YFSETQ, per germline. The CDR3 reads CASSPGLLYRTDTQYF. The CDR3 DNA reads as TGCGCCAGCAGCCCGGGACTACTTTACCGCACAGATACGCAGTATTTT.

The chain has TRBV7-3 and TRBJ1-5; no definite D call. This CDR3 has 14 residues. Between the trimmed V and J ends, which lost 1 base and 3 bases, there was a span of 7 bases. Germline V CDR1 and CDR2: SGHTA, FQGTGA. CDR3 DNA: TGTGCCAGCAGCTTAAAGTTACACAATCAGCCCCAGCATTTT. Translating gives CASSLKLHNQPQHF.

The CDR3 nucleotides are TGTGCCAGCAGCTTACAGGGTTTTGACTATGGCTACACCTTC. Translation: CASSLQGFDYGYTF. The gene calls are TRBV5-6 and TRBJ1-2; D possibly corresponds to TRBD1 (6 bases). The CDR3 covers 14 residues. CDR1 and CDR2 from the germline V gene are SGHDT and YYEEEE. V dropped 2 bases and J dropped 3 bases, with 11 bases sitting between them.

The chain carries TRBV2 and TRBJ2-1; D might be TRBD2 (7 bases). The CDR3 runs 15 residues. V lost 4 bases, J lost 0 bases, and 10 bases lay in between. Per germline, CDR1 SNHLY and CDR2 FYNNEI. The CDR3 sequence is CASSVGGGSYNEQFF. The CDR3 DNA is TGTGCCAGCAGTGTGGGAGGGGGCTCCTACAATGAGCAGTTCTTC.

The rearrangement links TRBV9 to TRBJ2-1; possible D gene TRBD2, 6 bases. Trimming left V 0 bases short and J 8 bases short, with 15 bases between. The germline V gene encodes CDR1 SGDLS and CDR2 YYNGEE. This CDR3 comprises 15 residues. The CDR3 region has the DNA TGTGCCAGCAGCGTAGGGAGCGGGTCTATGGATGAGCAGTTCTTC. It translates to CASSVGSGSMDEQFF.

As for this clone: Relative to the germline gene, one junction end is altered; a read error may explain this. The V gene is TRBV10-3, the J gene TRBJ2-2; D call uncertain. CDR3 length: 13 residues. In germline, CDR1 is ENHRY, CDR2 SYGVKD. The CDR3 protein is CASSDQDTGELFF. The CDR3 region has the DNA TGTGCCAGCAGTGACCAGGACACCGGGGAGCTGTTTTTT.

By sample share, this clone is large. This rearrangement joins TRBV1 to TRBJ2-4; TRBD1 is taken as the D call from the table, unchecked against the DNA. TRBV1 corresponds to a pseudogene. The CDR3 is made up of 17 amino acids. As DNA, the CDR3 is TGCACCAGCAGCCATTACCACAGGGGAGCGGGCAAAAACATTCAGTACTTC. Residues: CTSSHYHRGAGKNIQYF.

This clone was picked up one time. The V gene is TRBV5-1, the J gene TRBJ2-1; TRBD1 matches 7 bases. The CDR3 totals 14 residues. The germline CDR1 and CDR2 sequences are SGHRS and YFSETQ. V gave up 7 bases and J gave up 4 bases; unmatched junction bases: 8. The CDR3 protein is CASSTGKAYNEQFF. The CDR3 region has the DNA TGCGCCAGCTCGACAGGGAAGGCATACAATGAGCAGTTCTTC.

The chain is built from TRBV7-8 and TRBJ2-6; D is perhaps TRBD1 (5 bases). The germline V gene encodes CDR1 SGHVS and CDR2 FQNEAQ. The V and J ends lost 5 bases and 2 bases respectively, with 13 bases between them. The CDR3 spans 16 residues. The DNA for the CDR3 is TGTGCCAGCAGCGCTAGACAGCAACCTGGGGCCAACGTCCTGACTTTC. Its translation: CASSARQQPGANVLTF. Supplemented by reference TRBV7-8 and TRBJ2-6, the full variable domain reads GAGVSQSPRYKVAKRGQDVALRCDPISGHVSLFWYQQALGQGPEFLTYFQNEAQLDKSGLPSDRFFAERPEGSVSTLKIQRTQQEDSAVYLCASSARQQPGANVLTFGAGSRLTVL.

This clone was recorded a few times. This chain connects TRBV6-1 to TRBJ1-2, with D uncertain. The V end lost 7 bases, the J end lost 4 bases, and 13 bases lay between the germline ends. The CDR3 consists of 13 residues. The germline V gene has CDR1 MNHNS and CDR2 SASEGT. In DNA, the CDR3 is TGTGCCAGCACAGTGGCTGGGAGCTATGGCTACACCTTC. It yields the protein CASTVAGSYGYTF.

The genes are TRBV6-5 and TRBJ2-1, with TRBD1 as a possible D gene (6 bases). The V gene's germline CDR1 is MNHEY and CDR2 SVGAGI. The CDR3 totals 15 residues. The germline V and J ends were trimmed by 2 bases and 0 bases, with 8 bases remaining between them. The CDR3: CASSYRGSSYNEQFF. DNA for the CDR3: TGTGCCAGCAGTTACAGGGGGAGCTCCTACAATGAGCAGTTCTTC.

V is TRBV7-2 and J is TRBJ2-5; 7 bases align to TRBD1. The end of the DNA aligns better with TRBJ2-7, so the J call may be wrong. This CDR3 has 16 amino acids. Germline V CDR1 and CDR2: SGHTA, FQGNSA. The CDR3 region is CASSSSFGTVSYEQYF. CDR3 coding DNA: TGTGCCAGCAGCTCAAGTTTCGGGACAGTTTCCTACGAGCAGTACTTC.

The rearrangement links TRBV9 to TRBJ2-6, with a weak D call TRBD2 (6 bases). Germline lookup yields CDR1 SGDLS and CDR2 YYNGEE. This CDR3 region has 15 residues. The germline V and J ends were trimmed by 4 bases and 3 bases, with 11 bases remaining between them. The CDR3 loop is CASSTRGYGANVLTF. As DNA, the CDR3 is TGTGCCAGCAGCACCCGGGGGTATGGGGCCAACGTCCTGACTTTC. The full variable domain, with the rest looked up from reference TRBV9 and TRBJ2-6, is DSGVTQTPKHLITATGQRVTLRCSPRSGDLSVYWYQQSLDQGLQFLIQYYNGEERAKGNILERFSAQQFPDLHSELNLSSLELGDSALYFCASSTRGYGANVLTFGAGSRLTVL.

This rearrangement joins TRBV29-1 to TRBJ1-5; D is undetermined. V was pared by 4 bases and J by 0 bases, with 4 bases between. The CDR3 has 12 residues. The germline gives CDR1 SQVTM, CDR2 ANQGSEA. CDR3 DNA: TGCAGCGTTGGATATAGCAATCAGCCCCAGCATTTT. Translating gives CSVGYSNQPQHF.

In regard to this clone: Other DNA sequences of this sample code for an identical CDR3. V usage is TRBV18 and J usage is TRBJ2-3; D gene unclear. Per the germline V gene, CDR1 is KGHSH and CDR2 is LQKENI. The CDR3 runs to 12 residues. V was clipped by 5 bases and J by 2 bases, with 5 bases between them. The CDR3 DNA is TGTGCCAGCTCAACTTCCACAGATACGCAGTATTTT. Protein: CASSTSTDTQYF. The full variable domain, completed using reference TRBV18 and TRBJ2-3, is NAGVMQNPRHLVRRRGQEARLRCSPMKGHSHVYWYRQLPEEGLKFMVYLQKENIIDESGMPKERFSAEFPKEGPSILRIQQVVRGDSAAYFCASSTSTDTQYFGPGTRLTVL.

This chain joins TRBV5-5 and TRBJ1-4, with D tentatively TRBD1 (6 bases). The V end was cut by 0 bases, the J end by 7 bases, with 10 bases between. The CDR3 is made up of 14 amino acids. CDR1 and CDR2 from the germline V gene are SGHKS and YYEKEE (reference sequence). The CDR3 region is CASSLARGGEKLFF. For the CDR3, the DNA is TGTGCCAGCAGCTTGGCTAGAGGGGGTGAAAAACTGTTTTTT.

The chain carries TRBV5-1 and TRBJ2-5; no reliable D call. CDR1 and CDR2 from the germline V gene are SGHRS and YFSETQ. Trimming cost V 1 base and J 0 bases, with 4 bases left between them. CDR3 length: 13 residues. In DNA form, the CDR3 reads TGCGCCAGCAGCTTGCAATACCAAGAGACCCAGTACTTC. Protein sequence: CASSLQYQETQYF.

The CDR3, as DNA: TGTGCCAGCAAGGGGCGGACAGATACGCAGTATTTT. It encodes CASKGRTDTQYF. The chain has TRBV5-6 and TRBJ2-3; possible D gene TRBD1, 5 bases. The germline V gene encodes CDR1 SGHDT and CDR2 YYEEEE. Trimming cost V 6 bases and J 3 bases, with 8 bases left between them. There are 12 residues in the CDR3.

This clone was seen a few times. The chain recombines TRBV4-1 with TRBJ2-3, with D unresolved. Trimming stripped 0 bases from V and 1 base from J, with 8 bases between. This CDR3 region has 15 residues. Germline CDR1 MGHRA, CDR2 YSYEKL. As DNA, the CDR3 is TGCGCCAGCAGCCAAGATCAGGCCGGCACAGATACGCAGTATTTT. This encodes CASSQDQAGTDTQYF.